This entry lists 30 T cell receptor beta chains sequenced from one sample in a study of OX40 agonist ivuxolimab in advanced cancers. Method: immunoSEQ multiplex PCR; TCRdb's copy keeps in-frame clones and lacks some. The sample holds tens of thousands of clones, around 87% seen once. This specimen was CD4+ or CD8+ T cells sorted from blood, taken in a trial of the OX40 agonist ivuxolimab. The receptors shown here come from an adult with an advanced solid tumor such as melanoma, head and neck, liver or kidney cancer.

The chain employs TRBV5-1 and TRBJ2-2, with 7 bases matching TRBD2. Germline CDR1 SGHRS, CDR2 YFSETQ. This CDR3 is 17 amino acids long. The J segment lost 5 bases and the V segment lost 0 bases, leaving 10 bases of the junction unmatched. This chain's CDR3 is CASSLGPSGTMTGELFF. In DNA form, the CDR3 reads TGCGCCAGCAGCTTGGGTCCTAGCGGTACCATGACCGGGGAGCTGTTTTTT.

This sequence joins TRBV25-1 and TRBJ1-1; 7 nucleotides align to TRBD1. CDR1 is MGHDK and CDR2 is SYGVNS in the germline V gene. This CDR3 spans 15 amino acids. After removal of 6 bases from V and 5 bases from J, the junction contained 12 bases not matched to a gene. The CDR3 loop reads CASSVGQDGDTEAFF. The CDR3 bases are TGTGCCAGCAGCGTCGGACAGGACGGCGATACTGAAGCTTTCTTT. The variable domain in full, with the rest retrieved from reference TRBV25-1 and TRBJ1-1, is EADIYQTPRYLVIGTGKKITLECSQTMGHDKMYWYQQDPGMELHLIHYSYGVNSTEKGDLSSESTVSRIRTEHFPLTLESARPSHTSQYLCASSVGQDGDTEAFFGQGTRLTVV.

The V gene is TRBV28, the J gene TRBJ2-1, with 10 nucleotides matching TRBD2. This CDR3 comprises 16 residues. Germline V gives CDR1 MDHEN, CDR2 SYDVKM. V trimming: 4 bases; J trimming: 5 bases; junction bases outside the gene matches: 8. The CDR3 is CASSSESGGADNEQFF. The CDR3 DNA reads TGTGCCAGCAGTTCCGAGAGCGGGGGGGCGGACAATGAGCAGTTCTTC.

The chain has TRBV30 and TRBJ1-4; D unresolved. The CDR3 extends over 12 amino acids. V lost 3 bases and J 4 bases, leaving 6 bases between the germline ends. The germline CDR1 and CDR2 sequences are GTSNPN and SVGIG (reference sequence). CDR3 bases: TGTGCCTGGAGACGCCTTAATGAAAAACTGTTTTTT. Protein product: CAWRRLNEKLFF.

The V gene is TRBV5-6, the J gene TRBJ2-1, with D perhaps assigned TRBD1 or TRBD2 (5 bases each). CDR3 length: 12 residues. Per the germline V gene, CDR1 is SGHDT and CDR2 is YYEEEE. With 4 bases removed from V and 11 bases from J, the gap between germline ends came to 13 bases. This chain's CDR3 is CASSLGTEKQFF. The CDR3 DNA reads TGTGCCAGCAGCCTAGGGACGGAGAAGCAGTTCTTC.

This clone has more than one count but fewer than ten. This chain joins TRBV18 and TRBJ2-7, with 9 nucleotides matching TRBD1. J lost 6 bases, V lost 4 bases, and 4 bases had no gene match. The CDR3 length is 13 residues. Germline CDR1 reads KGHSH; CDR2 reads LQKENI. CDR3 sequence reads: CASSRDRESEQYF. As DNA, the CDR3 is TGTGCCAGCTCACGGGACAGGGAAAGCGAGCAGTACTTC.

This chain links TRBV6-1 with TRBJ2-4; 11 bases fit TRBD1. Per germline, CDR1 MNHNS and CDR2 SASEGT. This CDR3 is 15 amino acids long. J gave up 7 bases and V 5 bases, and 7 bases lay outside the gene matches. The CDR3 protein is CASSTDRGRQNIQYF. CDR3 nucleotides: TGTGCCAGCAGTACGGACAGGGGGCGTCAGAACATTCAGTACTTC.

V usage is TRBV18 and J usage is TRBJ1-2; 10 bases are shared with TRBD1. Germline CDR1 and CDR2: KGHSH and LQKENI. After removal of 3 bases from V and 6 bases from J, the junction contained 7 bases not matched to a gene. The CDR3 totals 15 residues. The CDR3 sequence: CASSPSRDRGNGYTF. In DNA form, the CDR3 reads TGTGCCAGCTCACCGTCCCGGGACAGGGGAAATGGCTACACCTTC.

This rearrangement joins TRBV7-9 to TRBJ2-2, with D perhaps given as TRBD1 or TRBD2 (6 bases each). V was pared by 5 bases and J by 5 bases, with 21 bases between. CDR1 and CDR2 (germline): SEHNR, FQNEAQ (reference sequence). The CDR3 contains 17 residues. The chain's CDR3 is CASSPRGGPTGTGELFF. The CDR3 nucleotides are TGTGCCAGCAGCCCCCGAGGGGGGCCCACTGGTACCGGGGAGCTGTTTTTT.

The genes are TRBV9 and TRBJ1-1; D is uncertain. The V and J ends lost 4 bases and 2 bases respectively, with 15 bases between them. Germline CDR1 and CDR2: SGDLS and YYNGEE. This CDR3 spans 15 amino acids. The CDR3: CASSPQSGRNTEAFF. The CDR3 bases are TGTGCCAGCAGCCCTCAATCGGGCAGAAACACTGAAGCTTTCTTT. The full variable domain, rest sourced from reference TRBV9 and TRBJ1-1, is DSGVTQTPKHLITATGQRVTLRCSPRSGDLSVYWYQQSLDQGLQFLIQYYNGEERAKGNILERFSAQQFPDLHSELNLSSLELGDSALYFCASSPQSGRNTEAFFGQGTRLTVV.

The CDR3 DNA follows: TGCGCCAGCAGCTTTACCGGGACAGCTAATGAAAAACTGTTTTTT. It specifies CASSFTGTANEKLFF. The V and J genes are TRBV5-1 and TRBJ1-4; 7 bases are shared with TRBD1. The CDR3 spans 15 residues. Per germline, CDR1 SGHRS and CDR2 YFSETQ. V shed 2 bases and J 3 bases; nucleotides not matched to a gene: 4.

This chain uses TRBV5-1 with TRBJ1-1; possibly TRBD1 for D (6 bases). The V gene lost 0 bases and the J gene lost 1 base, with 10 bases spanning the gap. The CDR3 sequence is 15 residues long. CDR1 SGHRS and CDR2 YFSETQ come from the germline V gene. The CDR3 loop reads CASSLVGGGNTEAFF. The CDR3 DNA follows: TGCGCCAGCAGCTTGGTGGGGGGCGGGAACACTGAAGCTTTCTTT.

This clone was seen ten or more times. The chain joins TRBV7-3 to TRBJ1-4; TRBD1 aligns across 8 bases. Trimming removed 1 base from V and 7 bases from J; junction bases left unmatched: 14. The CDR3 sequence is 18 residues long. Per germline, CDR1 SGHTA and CDR2 FQGTGA. The CDR3 sequence is CASSLKRQGKRFGEKLFF. As DNA, the CDR3 is TGTGCCAGCAGCTTAAAGAGACAGGGGAAACGATTTGGTGAAAAACTGTTTTTT.

The rearrangement uses TRBV7-3 and TRBJ2-2; no reliable D call. Trimming removed 1 base from V and 5 bases from J, with 5 bases in between. CDR3 length: 13 amino acids. Germline V gene data show CDR1 as SGHTA and CDR2 as FQGTGA. The CDR3 protein is CASSLRGTGELFF. The CDR3 DNA reads TGTGCCAGCAGCTTAAGGGGAACCGGGGAGCTGTTTTTT.

Only a few counts were recorded for this clone. The chain carries TRBV7-8 and TRBJ2-7, with 7 nucleotides matching TRBD2. The J segment lost 5 bases and the V segment lost 2 bases, leaving 9 bases of the junction unmatched. The germline CDR1 and CDR2 sequences are SGHVS and FQNEAQ. This CDR3 is built from 15 residues. This chain's CDR3 is CASSLQRTRTHEQYF. The CDR3 bases are TGTGCCAGCAGCTTACAGAGGACTAGAACCCACGAGCAGTACTTC.

The rearrangement links TRBV19 to TRBJ2-7; 11 bases are a match to TRBD1. From germline, CDR1 is LNHDA and CDR2 SQIVND (reference sequence). The CDR3 runs 16 residues. After removal of 4 bases from V and 2 bases from J, the junction contained 7 bases not matched to a gene. The CDR3 is CASSTLDRGRPYEQYF. Here the CDR3 DNA reads TGTGCCAGTAGTACACTGGACAGGGGGCGTCCCTACGAGCAGTACTTC.

The gene calls are TRBV7-6 and TRBJ2-2, with D hard to call. Germline V gives CDR1 SGHVS, CDR2 FNYEAQ. This CDR3 spans 14 amino acids. V was pared by 1 base and J by 2 bases, with 5 bases between. The CDR3 loop is CASSLDVNTGELFF. CDR3 sequence (DNA): TGTGCCAGCAGCTTAGACGTAAACACCGGGGAGCTGTTTTTT.

The rearrangement joins TRBV6-6 to TRBJ1-1; no firm D call. The CDR3 consists of 12 residues. The germline gives CDR1 MNHNY, CDR2 SVGAGI (reference sequence). With 5 bases removed from V and 2 bases from J, the gap between germline ends came to 6 bases. In nucleotides, the CDR3 is TGTGCCAGCAGTAGATTAAACACTGAAGCTTTCTTT. Amino acids: CASSRLNTEAFF.

The chain couples TRBV4-3 to TRBJ1-2; TRBD1 might be the D (6 bases). The V end lost 0 bases, the J end lost 0 bases, and 11 bases lay between the germline ends. This CDR3 region has 16 residues. CDR1 and CDR2 (germline): LGHNA, YSLEER. The CDR3 is CASSQERGTSNYGYTF. The CDR3 DNA sequence: TGCGCCAGCAGCCAAGAACGGGGGACATCTAACTATGGCTACACCTTC.

The chain couples TRBV19 to TRBJ2-1; 8 bases are a match to TRBD1. There are 15 residues in the CDR3. The germline CDR1 and CDR2 sequences are LNHDA and SQIVND (reference sequence). V lost 2 bases and J lost 3; bases outside the gene matches: 3. The CDR3 protein is CASSIKGQDYNEQFF. In nucleotides, the CDR3 is TGTGCCAGTAGTATAAAGGGACAGGACTACAATGAGCAGTTCTTC. Drawing the rest from reference TRBV19 and TRBJ2-1, the complete variable domain is DGGITQSPKYLFRKEGQNVTLSCEQNLNHDAMYWYRQDPGQGLRLIYYSQIVNDFQKGDIAEGYSVSREKKESFPLTVTSAQKNPTAFYLCASSIKGQDYNEQFFGPGTRLTVL.

The chain has TRBV11-2 and TRBJ2-5, with TRBD1 as a possible D gene (6 bases). Germline lookup yields CDR1 SGHAT and CDR2 FQNNGV. Trimming removed 7 bases at V and 4 bases at J, with 19 bases between. The CDR3 sequence is 15 residues long. CDR3 coding DNA: TGTGCCAGCACCACTGGCTCTCTCAGGGGAGAGACCCAGTACTTC. This sequence encodes CASTTGSLRGETQYF. The full variable domain, its missing parts supplied by reference TRBV11-2 and TRBJ2-5, is EAGVAQSPRYKIIEKRQSVAFWCNPISGHATLYWYQQILGQGPKLLIQFQNNGVVDDSQLPKDRFSAERLKGVDSTLKIQPAKLEDSAVYLCASTTGSLRGETQYFGPGTRLLVL.

This chain joins TRBV27 and TRBJ1-3; 7 nucleotides agree with TRBD1. With 6 bases clipped from V and 2 bases from J, the junction kept 4 bases outside the gene matches. CDR1 MNHEY and CDR2 SMNVEV come from the germline V gene (reference sequence). The CDR3 is 14 amino acids. The CDR3 nucleotides read TGTGCCAGCAGCCCGACAGGGACTGGAAACACCATATATTTT. Amino acids: CASSPTGTGNTIYF.

The chain joins TRBV27 to TRBJ1-5; unclear D gene. Germline V gene sequence: CDR1 MNHEY, CDR2 SMNVEV (reference sequence). V was trimmed by 5 bases and J by 0 bases, leaving 8 bases between them. The CDR3 length is 14 residues. The CDR3 spells CASSPQNSNQPQHF. DNA for the CDR3: TGTGCCAGCAGTCCGCAGAATAGCAATCAGCCCCAGCATTTT.

The chain is built from TRBV5-1 and TRBJ1-5; 7 bases line up with TRBD1. The J segment lost 4 bases and the V segment lost 0 bases, leaving 4 bases of the junction unmatched. Germline V gene sequence: CDR1 SGHRS, CDR2 YFSETQ. This CDR3 has 15 amino acids. The CDR3 is CASSLGGTENQPQHF. The CDR3 nucleotides read TGCGCCAGCAGCTTGGGCGGGACAGAGAATCAGCCCCAGCATTTT.

The chain couples TRBV5-4 to TRBJ1-2; no firm D call. The ends were cut back, 0 bases at V and 4 bases at J, with 13 bases in the middle. The CDR3 spans 15 residues. From germline, CDR1 is SGHNT and CDR2 YYREEE (reference sequence). CDR3 in DNA: TGTGCCAGCAGCTTGGAAGGGAGACGTGGCTATGGCTACACCTTC. Encoded protein: CASSLEGRRGYGYTF.

The rearrangement uses TRBV27 and TRBJ1-2, with D perhaps matching TRBD1 (6 bases). Trimming cost V 6 bases and J 3 bases, with 17 bases left between them. The CDR3 sequence is 15 residues long. Germline V gene lookup returns CDR1 MNHEY and CDR2 SMNVEV (reference sequence). The CDR3 nucleotides are TGTGCCAGCAGAGATACAGGGATCTTTGACTATGGCTACACCTTC. Translation: CASRDTGIFDYGYTF.

The chain recombines TRBV30 with TRBJ1-2; D unclear. This CDR3 contains 18 residues. Trimming removed 4 bases at V and 1 base at J, with 25 bases between. Germline V lookup: CDR1 GTSNPN, CDR2 SVGIG (reference sequence). DNA of the CDR3: TGTGCCTGGATCAGAGGGTGGTCGAAGGGCGTGGGTAACTATGGCTACACCTTC. Translation: CAWIRGWSKGVGNYGYTF.

The rearrangement links TRBV7-9 to TRBJ1-1; D is unclear. Germline V gene sequence: CDR1 SEHNR, CDR2 FQNEAQ (reference sequence). Trimming shortened V by 0 bases and J by 2 bases, and 4 bases separated the two germline ends. The CDR3 loop spans 13 amino acids. The CDR3 DNA sequence: TGTGCCAGCAGCTTAGCGTATAACACTGAAGCTTTCTTT. It codes for CASSLAYNTEAFF.

CDR3 sequence reads: CASSAFSASSSYNEQFF. As DNA, the CDR3 is TGTGCCAGCAGTGCTTTTAGTGCCTCGAGCTCCTACAATGAGCAGTTCTTC. This chain joins TRBV2 and TRBJ2-1; D unresolved. The CDR3 is made up of 17 amino acids. The germline V and J ends were trimmed by 4 bases and 0 bases, with 16 bases remaining between them. CDR1 and CDR2 (germline): SNHLY, FYNNEI.

V is TRBV30 and J is TRBJ2-2, with 9 bases that match TRBD1. J gave up 0 bases and V 8 bases, and 4 bases lay outside the gene matches. The CDR3 loop spans 14 amino acids. The germline V gene encodes CDR1 GTSNPN and CDR2 SVGIG (reference sequence). As DNA, the CDR3 is TGTGCCCTTTACAGGGGGCCGAACACCGGGGAGCTGTTTTTT. It translates to CALYRGPNTGELFF.